Listed below are T cell receptor beta chains from one sample, sequenced in a study of post-analysis software for immune sequencing data. TCRdb recomputed calls from the PCR reads with MiXCR, one row per CDR3 protein. The sample carries roughly 570,000 distinct CDR3 sequences, 34% recorded once. Sequencing was performed on blood. Receptor source: a girl aged 2-17 years with multiple sclerosis. Each CDR3 is given with its conserved first and last residue. D genes are given only for firm matches. Expanded clones are given a class, and other clones once, few, many or no size at all.

- TRBJ1-1 TRBV20-1 - CSARGGRLVFTEAFF TGCAGTGCTAGAGGGGGACGGCTCGTTTTCACTGAAGCTTTCTTT
- TRBJ2-3 TRBV6-2/TRBV6-3 TRBD2 CASRSWTSGGATDTQYF TGTGCCAGCAGGAGTTGGACTAGCGGGGGGGCCACAGATACGCAGTATTTT
few TRBJ1-2 TRBV11-2 TRBD1 CASSSRQGTYGYTF TGTGCCAGCAGCTCGAGACAGGGCACCTATGGCTACACCTTC
medium-sized TRBJ2-5 TRBV12-3/TRBV12-4 TRBD2 CASSLNLAGERETQYF TGTGCCAGCAGTTTAAATCTAGCGGGGGAGCGAGAGACCCAGTACTTC
- TRBJ2-5 TRBV6-5 - CASSKSETQYF TGTGCCAGCAGTAAGTCGGAGACCCAGTACTTC
many TRBJ2-3 TRBV12-3/TRBV12-4 - CAILYTDTQYF TGTGCCATCCTTTACACAGATACGCAGTATTTT
few TRBJ1-2 TRBV2 - CASSQPPGRLGYTF TGTGCCAGCAGTCAGCCCCCCGGTCGTTTGGGCTACACCTTC
- TRBJ1-1 TRBV15 - CATSSNSNTEAFF TGTGCCACCAGCAGCAATTCGAACACTGAAGCTTTCTTT
few TRBJ2-5 TRBV7-9 TRBD1 CASSLATGPLSGQQETQYF TGTGCCAGCAGCTTAGCCACAGGGCCCCTATCGGGACAGCAAGAGACCCAGTACTTC
- TRBJ1-1 TRBV19 - CASIWNTEAFF TGTGCCAGTATTTGGAACACTGAAGCTTTCTTT
few TRBJ2-3 TRBV24-1 TRBD2 CATSDALAGAADTQYF TGTGCCACCAGTGATGCTCTAGCGGGGGCGGCAGATACGCAGTATTTT
- TRBJ2-7 TRBV11-2 TRBD1 CASSQDRGPYEQYF TGTGCCAGCAGCCAAGACAGGGGGCCCTACGAGCAGTACTTC
- TRBJ1-5 TRBV6-4 TRBD1 CASSDSNKSDRANQPQHF TGTGCCAGCAGTGACTCGAATAAATCGGACAGGGCAAATCAGCCCCAGCATTTT
- TRBJ1-5 TRBV6-6 TRBD1 CASSLRDRGSSNQPQHF TGTGCCAGCAGTCTCCGGGACAGGGGGTCTAGCAATCAGCCCCAGCATTTT
- TRBJ2-5 TRBV5-1 TRBD1 CASSQADRATTQYF TGCGCCAGCAGTCAAGCAGACAGGGCTACGACCCAGTACTTC
- TRBJ2-6 TRBV11-1 - CASSARLGSGANVLTF TGTGCCAGCAGCGCCAGGTTAGGCTCTGGGGCCAACGTCCTGACTTTC
few TRBJ2-7 TRBV20-1 - CSASSLGRGWEQYF TGCAGTGCTAGTTCACTGGGGAGGGGGTGGGAGCAGTACTTC
few TRBJ2-5 TRBV6-1 - CASSMQLQETQYF TGTGCCAGCTCTATGCAGCTCCAAGAGACCCAGTACTTC
- TRBJ1-2 TRBV5-6 TRBD1 CASSWGQVADGYTF TGTGCCAGCAGCTGGGGACAGGTGGCTGACGGCTACACCTTC
few TRBJ2-3 TRBV10-1 TRBD2 CVSSGLAGDTQYF TGCGTCAGCAGTGGACTAGCGGGTGATACGCAGTATTTT
- TRBJ2-5 TRBV25-1 - CASSAGGGSQETQYF TGTGCCAGCAGTGCCGGTGGGGGGTCCCAAGAGACCCAGTACTTC
- TRBJ1-2 TRBV6-1 - CASSLGPGRGYTF TGTGCCAGCAGCTTAGGGCCCGGTCGGGGCTACACCTTC
few TRBJ1-2 TRBV12-3/TRBV12-4 - CASSWDRSYGYTF TGTGCCAGCAGTTGGGATCGGTCATATGGCTACACCTTC
few TRBJ2-7 TRBV20-1 - CSAAGTQTTYEQYF TGCAGTGCCGCCGGGACACAGACCACCTACGAGCAGTACTTC
- TRBJ2-1 TRBV6-5 - CASQRGGNEQFF TGTGCCAGCCAGAGGGGAGGCAATGAGCAGTTCTTC
- TRBJ1-2 TRBV20-1 - CSHQTGGAYGYTF TGCAGTCATCAGACCGGGGGTGCCTATGGCTACACCTTC
- TRBJ2-4 TRBV3-1 TRBD1 CASSPGQKNIQYF TGTGCCAGCAGCCCGGGACAGAAAAACATTCAGTACTTC
few TRBJ2-1 TRBV12-3/TRBV12-4 TRBD2 CASSLSSGTRQFF TGTGCCAGCAGTTTAAGCTCGGGGACTAGGCAGTTCTTC
few TRBJ1-6 TRBV6-1 - CASLRGGRGSPLHF TGTGCCTCCCTCCGGGGGGGCCGAGGTTCACCCCTCCACTTT
- TRBJ1-4 TRBV7-9 TRBD1 CASSLGGQANEKLFF TGTGCCAGCAGCTTAGGGGGACAGGCTAATGAAAAACTGTTTTTT
- TRBJ2-4 TRBV5-1 - CASSLELRVGKNIQYF TGCGCCAGCAGCTTGGAACTAAGGGTTGGCAAAAACATTCAGTACTTC
- TRBJ1-2 TRBV10-3 - CAISGYGTSQDGYTF TGTGCCATCAGCGGTTACGGGACCTCTCAAGATGGCTACACCTTC
- TRBJ2-1 TRBV5-1 TRBD2 CASSFLAGGPSGQFF TGCGCCAGCAGCTTCTTAGCGGGGGGGCCTTCTGGGCAGTTCTTC
- TRBJ1-2 TRBV12-5 - CASAQGGGYGYTF TGTGCTAGTGCCCAAGGAGGGGGCTATGGCTACACCTTC
few TRBJ2-7 TRBV6-5 - CASSKYGGDYYEQYF TGTGCCAGCTCTAAGTATGGAGGAGACTACTACGAGCAGTACTTC
few TRBJ2-3 TRBV5-1 TRBD2 CASSPTSGSSTNTQYF TGCGCCAGCAGCCCGACTAGCGGGTCGAGCACAAATACGCAGTATTTT